This TCR beta chain was sequenced for a study of cytomegalovirus exposure and HLA in healthy donors. The length of the CDR3 is 17 residues. CDR1 is SGHRS, CDR2 YFSETQ, per germline. V was clipped by 6 bases and J by 6 bases; unmatched bases: 14. 60 Vbeta and 13 Jbeta primers were used in PCR. The repertoire was sequenced with immunoSEQ multiplex PCR; TCRdb's copy has only in-frame clones and lacks some. This repertoire shows around 140,000 clones, over 60% found once; its top ten account for approximately 4.2%. In its sample, this clone was seen once. Sequenced sample: PBMCs. The rearrangement uses TRBV5-1 and TRBJ2-1; 11 nucleotides match TRBD2. The clonotype was recovered from a male donor in good health and CMV-seropositive. CDR3 residues: CASNLRGLAGGPNEQFF. The CDR3 bases are TGCGCCAGCAACTTAAGGGGCCTAGCGGGAGGACCCAATGAGCAGTTCTTC.